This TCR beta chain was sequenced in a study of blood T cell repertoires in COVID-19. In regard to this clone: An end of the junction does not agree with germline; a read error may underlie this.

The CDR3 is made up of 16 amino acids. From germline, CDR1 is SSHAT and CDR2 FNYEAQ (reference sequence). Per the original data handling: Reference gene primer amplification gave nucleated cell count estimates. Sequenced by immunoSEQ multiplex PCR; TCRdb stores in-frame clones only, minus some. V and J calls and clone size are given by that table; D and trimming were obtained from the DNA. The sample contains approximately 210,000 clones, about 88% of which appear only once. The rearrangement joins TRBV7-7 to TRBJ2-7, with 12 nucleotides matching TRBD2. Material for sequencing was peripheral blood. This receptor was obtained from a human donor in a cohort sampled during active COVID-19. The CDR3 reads CASSLWTSGEPYEQYF. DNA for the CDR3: TGTGCTAGCAGCCTATGGACTAGCGGGGAGCCCTACGAGCAGTACTTC. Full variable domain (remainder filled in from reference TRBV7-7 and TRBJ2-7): GAGVSQSPRYKVTKRGQDVTLRCDPISSHATLYWYQQALGQGPEFLTYFNYEAQPDKSGLPSDRFSAERPEGSISTLTIQRTEQRDSAMYRCASSLWTSGEPYEQYFGPGTRLTVT.